These 7 T cell receptor beta chains share one sample of origin, sequenced in a study of cytomegalovirus exposure and HLA in healthy donors. Primers: 60 Vbeta forward and 13 Jbeta reverse. TCRdb keeps only in-frame clones here, not all; method: immunoSEQ multiplex PCR. The top ten hold 4.5% to 5.5% of the sample, which has around 94,000 clones, approximately 78% seen once. Material for sequencing was PBMCs. These receptors came from a woman in her thirties or forties in good health and CMV-seropositive.

J is TRBJ2-7 and V is TRBV29-1; 12 bases match TRBD1. Looked up from germline, CDR1 is SQVTM and CDR2 is ANQGSEA. The V segment lost 3 bases and the J segment 5 bases; nucleotides outside the gene matches: 8. This CDR3 is built from 15 residues. CDR3: CSVESRDRGLDEQYF. The DNA of the CDR3 is TGCAGCGTTGAGTCCCGGGACAGGGGGCTCGACGAGCAGTACTTC.

The chain employs TRBV7-9 and TRBJ2-7; 7 nucleotides agree with TRBD1. The CDR3 totals 15 residues. V lost 5 bases to trimming and J lost 3 bases; unmatched junction nucleotides: 10. Per the germline V gene, CDR1 is SEHNR and CDR2 is FQNEAQ (reference sequence). Here the CDR3 reads CASSTTTGVGYEQYF. The CDR3 nucleotides are TGTGCCAGCAGCACGACAACAGGGGTGGGCTACGAGCAGTACTTC.

The chain is built from TRBV2 and TRBJ2-7, with 8 bases matching TRBD2. Germline-derived CDR1 and CDR2 are SNHLY and FYNNEI. There are 16 residues in the CDR3. V dropped 6 bases and J dropped 0; count of bases not matched to a gene: 10. For the CDR3, the DNA is TGTGCCAGCAGCGCACTAGCGGACCCGACCTCCTACGAGCAGTACTTC. Its protein is CASSALADPTSYEQYF. Using reference TRBV2 and TRBJ2-7 for the parts outside the CDR3, the full variable domain is EPEVTQTPSHQVTQMGQEVILRCVPISNHLYFYWYRQILGQKVEFLVSFYNNEISEKSEIFDDQFSVERPDGSNFTLKIRSTKLEDSAMYFCASSALADPTSYEQYFGPGTRLTVT.

This chain's CDR3 is CASSQRTGMNTEAFF. The CDR3, as DNA: TGTGCCAGCAGCCAGCGGACAGGGATGAACACTGAAGCTTTCTTT. The chain uses TRBV5-5 and TRBJ1-1; 8 bases agree with TRBD1. CDR1 and CDR2 (germline): SGHKS, YYEKEE (reference sequence). The ends lost 4 bases at V and 0 bases at J; junction bases unmatched: 5. This CDR3 has 15 amino acids.

The CDR3: CASSLAAGGLYEQYF. The DNA of the CDR3 is TGTGCCAGCAGCTTAGCGGCAGGGGGCCTCTACGAGCAGTACTTC. V usage is TRBV7-6 and J usage is TRBJ2-7; 8 bases map to TRBD1. The CDR3 loop spans 15 amino acids. V shed 0 bases and J 3 bases; nucleotides not matched to a gene: 4. The germline gives CDR1 SGHVS, CDR2 FNYEAQ.

The genes are TRBV7-8 and TRBJ2-3; D is unclear. Germline V gene data show CDR1 as SGHVS and CDR2 as FQNEAQ. This CDR3 region has 12 residues. The V end lost 5 bases, the J end lost 2 bases, and 5 bases lay between the germline ends. CDR3 in DNA: TGTGCCAGCAGCCCCAACACAGATACGCAGTATTTT. It specifies CASSPNTDTQYF.

This clone appeared a few times. The gene calls are TRBV6-1 and TRBJ2-7; 7 nucleotides agree with TRBD1. Per the germline V gene, CDR1 is MNHNS and CDR2 is SASEGT. The CDR3 consists of 14 residues. With 10 bases clipped from V and 1 base from J, the junction kept 10 bases outside the gene matches. This CDR3 is CATRTGRISYEQYF. For the CDR3, the DNA is TGTGCCACCCGGACAGGAAGGATATCCTACGAGCAGTACTTC.